This TCR beta chain was captured in a study of blood T cell repertoires in COVID-19. Study as a whole: Samples came from the United States, Italy and Spain, spanning acute and convalescent COVID-19. In each case, the material was cDNA or gDNA derived from T cells, B-cell-depleted T cells, or PBMCs.

In germline, CDR1 is SGDLS, CDR2 YYNGEE. Trimming shortened V by 1 base and J by 5 bases, and 6 bases separated the two germline ends. The CDR3 length is 13 residues. In the study's own analysis: Amplification of reference gene primers was used by the study to estimate nucleated cell counts. Assay used: immunoSEQ multiplex PCR; TCRdb lists only in-frame clones, some missing. V, J and clone size derive from that table, while D and trimming were established from the DNA sequence. The sample yields about 110,000 clones, about 88% seen once. The receptor was isolated from a woman in her 70s who had recovered from COVID-19. The sequencing sample was made of peripheral blood. The V call is TRBV9, the J call TRBJ2-2; D not certain. The DNA of the CDR3 is TGTGCCAGCAGCGTAATTAGTACCGGGGAGCTGTTTTTT. It encodes CASSVISTGELFF.